The source of this TCR beta chain is a study of blood T cell repertoires in COVID-19. Study-level information: Samples came from the United States, Italy and Spain, spanning acute and convalescent COVID-19. The analysed material was cDNA or gDNA that came from T cells, B-cell-depleted T cells, or PBMCs.

Authors' processing steps: Nucleated cell counts were estimated from reference gene primer amplification. The repertoire was sequenced with immunoSEQ multiplex PCR; TCRdb's copy has only in-frame clones and lacks some. V, J and clone size were drawn from that table, and D and trimming were deduced from the DNA. Of about 110,000 clones in the sample, 60% to 85% are singletons; the top ten hold more than 4%. Germline CDR1 is LNHDA and CDR2 is SQIVND (reference sequence). CDR3 length: 14 residues. Trimming removed 5 bases from V and 7 bases from J; junction bases left unmatched: 7. The rearrangement uses TRBV19 and TRBJ1-5; 8 positions match TRBD1. The sequenced sample was peripheral blood. The origin of this receptor is a human donor in a cohort sampled during active or convalescent COVID-19. The CDR3 DNA reads TGTGCCAGTAGTCTGGACAGGGTGTCCCAGCCCCAGCATTTT. Amino acid sequence: CASSLDRVSQPQHF.